These 30 T cell receptor beta chains originate from one sample sequenced in a study of T cell responses to AZD1222 COVID-19 vaccine (TCRdb year 2021). The intended sense of this specimen's time point label: baseline before first vaccination. Library preparation was by the immunoSEQ multiplex PCR assay. In TCRdb, the immuneACCESS table is reduced to in-frame sequences with V and J assigned. These tables do not hold every clone; where another copy was compared, an unresolved V gene accounts for under half, and the others remain unexplained. The sample table holds over 150,000 clones, of which about nine tenths were seen once. The ten biggest clones cover around 3% of the sample. The input for sequencing was peripheral blood, taken on day 0 of AZD1222 vaccination. The source of these receptors is an adult in good health.

The gene calls are TRBV19 and TRBJ1-2; D remains ambiguous. Trimming stripped 4 bases from V and 6 bases from J, with 21 bases between. There are 16 residues in the CDR3. Germline assignment: CDR1 LNHDA and CDR2 SQIVND (reference sequence). The CDR3 bases are TGTGCCAGTAGTAACTCCCCCATCCGGGCCACAGATGGCTACACCTTC. Amino acids: CASSNSPIRATDGYTF.

The chain employs TRBV9 and TRBJ2-5; no definite D call. Trimming cost V 4 bases and J 5 bases, with 15 bases left between them. The length of the CDR3 is 14 residues. Germline assignment: CDR1 SGDLS and CDR2 YYNGEE. The CDR3 reads CASSPRRAGETQYF. The CDR3 DNA reads as TGTGCCAGCAGCCCCCGAAGGGCTGGCGAGACCCAGTACTTC. Variable domain in full (rest from reference TRBV9 and TRBJ2-5): DSGVTQTPKHLITATGQRVTLRCSPRSGDLSVYWYQQSLDQGLQFLIQYYNGEERAKGNILERFSAQQFPDLHSELNLSSLELGDSALYFCASSPRRAGETQYFGPGTRLLVL.

The genes are TRBV30 and TRBJ2-5; TRBD1 agrees at 11 bases. Per the germline V gene, CDR1 is GTSNPN and CDR2 is SVGIG (reference sequence). V shed 1 base and J 4 bases; nucleotides not matched to a gene: 5. The CDR3 totals 15 residues. CDR3 in DNA: TGTGCCTGGAGTGCAGGACAGGGGGCGGCAGAGACCCAGTACTTC. Its protein is CAWSAGQGAAETQYF.

The chain couples TRBV6-5 to TRBJ2-7; TRBD2 aligns across 7 bases. Trimming took 2 bases from V and 6 from J; bases not matched to a gene: 10. The CDR3 sequence is 15 residues long. Germline-derived CDR1 and CDR2 are MNHEY and SVGAGI. The CDR3 is CASSYGGGVRSEQYF. CDR3 nucleotides: TGTGCCAGCAGTTACGGGGGGGGAGTAAGAAGCGAGCAGTACTTC.

This sequence joins TRBV7-8 and TRBJ1-6, with TRBD1 as a possible D gene (5 bases). This CDR3 contains 18 residues. Trimming stripped 0 bases from V and 0 bases from J, with 12 bases between. From germline, CDR1 is SGHVS and CDR2 FQNEAQ. CDR3 protein: CASSLARPGSSYNSPLHF. The CDR3 bases are TGTGCCAGCAGCTTAGCCCGACCAGGGAGCTCCTATAATTCACCCCTCCACTTT.

The chain has TRBV13 and TRBJ1-6, with D possibly matching TRBD1 (5 bases). Germline V gene sequence: CDR1 PRHDT, CDR2 FYEKMQ (reference sequence). The CDR3 is made up of 15 amino acids. V gave up 5 bases and J gave up 7 bases, with 15 bases separating them. This chain's CDR3 is CASSPSGRMNSPLHF. The CDR3 region has the DNA TGTGCCAGCAGCCCCTCGGGACGGATGAATTCACCCCTCCACTTT.

This chain uses TRBV18 with TRBJ2-7; D perhaps matches TRBD2 (6 bases). The V gene lost 0 bases and the J gene lost 2 bases, with 14 bases spanning the gap. Germline assignment: CDR1 KGHSH and CDR2 LQKENI. The CDR3 runs to 16 residues. CDR3 nucleotides: TGTGCCAGCTCACCACCTCACCAGGCGGGGACCTACGAGCAGTACTTC. It yields the protein CASSPPHQAGTYEQYF.

The CDR3 nucleotides read TGTGCCAGCAGACCGGAGAGACAGGGCCAAGCTTTCTTT. Its protein product is CASRPERQGQAFF. The rearrangement uses TRBV6-5 and TRBJ1-1; 7 bases are a match to TRBD1. V was pared by 6 bases and J by 9 bases, with 10 bases of the junction left unmatched. The CDR3 sequence is 13 residues long. The germline gives CDR1 MNHEY, CDR2 SVGAGI.

The V call is TRBV3-1 (or the pseudogene TRBV3-2), the J call TRBJ1-1; 11 bases align to TRBD1. Germline V gene lookup returns CDR1 LGHDT and CDR2 YNNKEL (reference sequence). V was pared by 4 bases and J by 1 base, with 8 bases of the junction left unmatched. This CDR3 is 17 amino acids long. The CDR3 region has the DNA TGTGCCAGCAGCCGCGGACAGGGGGCAAAAAGGAACACTGAAGCTTTCTTT. It yields the protein CASSRGQGAKRNTEAFF.

The chain is built from TRBV6-2 or TRBV6-3 and TRBJ2-1, with 10 bases matching TRBD2. The CDR3 has 14 residues. The germline V gene encodes CDR1 MNHEY and CDR2 SVGEGT. V was pared by 6 bases and J by 2 bases, with 1 base of the junction left unmatched. CDR3 protein: CASSLAGAYNEQFF. In nucleotides, the CDR3 is TGTGCCAGCAGCCTAGCGGGGGCCTACAATGAGCAGTTCTTC.

This sequence joins TRBV6-2 or TRBV6-3 and TRBJ2-7, with 9 nucleotides matching TRBD1. CDR1 and CDR2 (germline): MNHEY, SVGEGT. V dropped 5 bases and J dropped 1; count of bases not matched to a gene: 9. The CDR3 covers 16 residues. CDR3 coding DNA: TGTGCCAGCAGTCTCAGACAGGGGGAGGAATCCTACGAGCAGTACTTC. This sequence encodes CASSLRQGEESYEQYF.

The V gene is TRBV25-1, the J gene TRBJ2-7; D could derive from TRBD1 or TRBD2 (7 bases each). The CDR3 has 13 residues. Deletions cut 7 bases from V and 3 bases from J, with 13 bases between. Germline lookup yields CDR1 MGHDK and CDR2 SYGVNS. CDR3 bases: TGTGCCAGCAAGGGAGGGGGCTACTACGAGCAGTACTTC. Translated, it gives CASKGGGYYEQYF.

The rearrangement joins TRBV30 to TRBJ2-5, with 11 nucleotides matching TRBD2. Looked up from germline, CDR1 is GTSNPN and CDR2 is SVGIG (reference sequence). This CDR3 is 13 amino acids long. V lost 5 bases, J lost 4 bases, and 3 bases stayed unmatched. CDR3 residues: CAWSTSGGETQYF. The CDR3 bases are TGTGCCTGGTCAACTAGCGGGGGAGAGACCCAGTACTTC.

The chain joins TRBV4-1 to TRBJ2-3; D not resolved. Germline V gene sequence: CDR1 MGHRA, CDR2 YSYEKL. The CDR3 is made up of 14 amino acids. The ends were cut back, 7 bases at V and 2 bases at J, with 13 bases in the middle. CDR3 region: CASMWRPDTDTQYF. CDR3 sequence (DNA): TGCGCCAGCATGTGGCGGCCCGACACAGATACGCAGTATTTT.

This clone was recorded at least ten times. Because the CDR3 is missing its conserved closing phenylalanine or tryptophan, this is likely a read error. The DNA is omitted, as the CDR3 cannot be located on it reliably, and the CDR3 follows TCRdb's listing. V is TRBV6-6 and J is TRBJ2-3; TRBD1, the table's D call, was not compared with the DNA. Germline V gene sequence: CDR1 MNHNY, CDR2 SVGAGI (reference sequence). With termini counted, the CDR3 has 15 amino acids. This chain's CDR3 is CASSYAPDRAPVRIL.

The chain joins TRBV5-5 to TRBJ1-5, with 10 bases lining up with TRBD1. In germline, CDR1 is SGHKS, CDR2 YYEKEE (reference sequence). V gave up 0 bases and J gave up 0 bases; unmatched junction bases: 6. This CDR3 has 18 residues. In DNA, the CDR3 is TGTGCCAGCAGCTTGGGGCCTGGGACAGGGGATAGCAATCAGCCCCAGCATTTT. Protein product: CASSLGPGTGDSNQPQHF.

V is TRBV27 and J is TRBJ2-2; no clear D. V was cut by 6 bases and J by 0 bases, with 8 bases left in between. CDR1 and CDR2 (germline): MNHEY, SMNVEV (reference sequence). The CDR3 consists of 14 residues. CDR3 coding DNA: TGTGCCAGCAGCCTAGGAACGAACACCGGGGAGCTGTTTTTT. Translation: CASSLGTNTGELFF.

CDR3 DNA sequence: TGTGCCTGGAGTGCCCTTGACAGGGACCTAAATCAGCCCCAGCATTTT. Translated, it gives CAWSALDRDLNQPQHF. V and J are TRBV30 and TRBJ1-5; 7 nucleotides match TRBD1. Germline CDR1 GTSNPN, CDR2 SVGIG (reference sequence). The ends lost 1 base at V and 4 bases at J; junction bases unmatched: 10. The CDR3 consists of 16 residues.

The rearrangement links TRBV6-5 to TRBJ2-7; 8 bases are shared with TRBD1. V lost 7 bases and J lost 1; bases outside the gene matches: 6. The CDR3 spans 14 residues. Germline-derived CDR1 and CDR2 are MNHEY and SVGAGI. As DNA, the CDR3 is TGTGCCAGCATCCCGAGGACAGGGTCCTACGAGCAGTACTTC. Translated: CASIPRTGSYEQYF.

The chain recombines TRBV9 with TRBJ1-4; D may be TRBD1 (6 bases). CDR1 is SGDLS and CDR2 is YYNGEE in the germline V gene. There are 15 residues in the CDR3. Trimming removed 3 bases at V and 4 bases at J, with 13 bases between. The CDR3 sequence is CASSDATGYNEKLFF. In nucleotides, the CDR3 is TGTGCCAGCAGCGACGCGACAGGTTATAATGAAAAACTGTTTTTT.

J is TRBJ1-2 and V is TRBV6-5, with D perhaps TRBD1 (5 bases). The CDR3 has 15 amino acids. Trimming stripped 8 bases from V and 0 bases from J, with 16 bases between. CDR1 is MNHEY and CDR2 is SVGAGI in the germline V gene. CDR3 bases: TGTGCCAGCGGGGGGGGAGGGAGAGCTAACTATGGCTACACCTTC. This gives the protein CASGGGGRANYGYTF.

The V gene is TRBV6-4, the J gene TRBJ1-6; D is ambiguous. The germline CDR1 and CDR2 sequences are MRHNA and SNTAGT. Trimming left V 2 bases short and J 7 bases short, with 6 bases between. The CDR3 consists of 13 residues. CDR3 nucleotides: TGTGCCAGCAGTGACAGGGCCAATTCACCCCTCCACTTT. It specifies CASSDRANSPLHF.

CDR3 nucleotides: TGTGCCAGCAGCTTAAGGCGTAGCACAGATACGCAGTATTTT. Translation: CASSLRRSTDTQYF. The rearrangement joins TRBV7-3 to TRBJ2-3; D unclear. V was trimmed by 1 base and J by 0 bases, leaving 5 bases between them. Germline V lookup: CDR1 SGHTA, CDR2 FQGTGA. CDR3 length: 14 amino acids.

This chain links TRBV27 with TRBJ2-5, with 8 bases lining up with TRBD1. Germline values: CDR1 MNHEY, CDR2 SMNVEV (reference sequence). V shed 6 bases, J shed 5 bases, and the junction held 5 bases outside the gene matches. The CDR3 is 13 amino acids. In DNA, the CDR3 is TGTGCCAGCAGAAATACAGGGGGGGAGACCCAGTACTTC. It yields the protein CASRNTGGETQYF.

This sequence joins TRBV7-2 and TRBJ2-3; perhaps TRBD2 as D (7 bases). From germline, CDR1 is SGHTA and CDR2 FQGNSA. V was pared by 2 bases and J by 2 bases, with 14 bases between. This CDR3 spans 16 amino acids. The CDR3 spells CASSLSGGGPTDTQYF. The CDR3 region has the DNA TGTGCCAGCAGCTTAAGTGGGGGGGGCCCCACAGATACGCAGTATTTT.

The chain combines TRBV19 with TRBJ1-2; no definite D call. The CDR3 length is 12 residues. The V end was cut by 4 bases, the J end by 1 base, with 4 bases between. Germline loops: CDR1 LNHDA, CDR2 SQIVND (reference sequence). CDR3 sequence: CASSSFNYGYTF. The CDR3 DNA is TGTGCCAGTAGTAGTTTTAACTATGGCTACACCTTC.

This clone was counted a single time. The V call is TRBV23-1, the J call TRBJ1-6, with D perhaps matching TRBD1 (5 bases). TRBV23-1 counts as an open reading frame of uncertain function. The CDR3 contains 17 residues. V lost 3 bases and J 10 bases, leaving 22 bases between the germline ends. The CDR3: CASSHLFLQGVRSPLHF. DNA of the CDR3: TGCGCCAGCAGTCACCTGTTTTTGCAGGGAGTGAGGTCACCCCTCCACTTT.

The chain has TRBV2 and TRBJ2-7; no clear D gene. This CDR3 is 13 amino acids long. V was shortened by 6 bases and J by 3 bases, with 12 bases between the two germline ends. Germline values: CDR1 SNHLY, CDR2 FYNNEI. The CDR3 nucleotides read TGTGCCAGCAGCGTGGACGGAGACTACGAGCAGTACTTC. Translating it yields CASSVDGDYEQYF.

This clone has only one observation. The gene calls are TRBV4-3 and TRBJ2-7; D not resolved. From germline, CDR1 is LGHNA and CDR2 YSLEER. V lost 0 bases, J lost 0 bases, and 6 bases lay in between. The CDR3 extends over 14 amino acids. CDR3 nucleotides: TGCGCCAGCAGCCAAGATGACACCTCCTACGAGCAGTACTTC. Its protein product is CASSQDDTSYEQYF.

In DNA, the CDR3 is TGCGCCAGCAGCCCGGGTCCCGGGGGCTCCTACGAGCAGTACTTC. Translation: CASSPGPGGSYEQYF. The V and J genes are TRBV4-3 and TRBJ2-7, with D possibly being TRBD2 (6 bases). V lost 4 bases and J lost 0, with 13 bases in between. This CDR3 spans 15 amino acids. Germline CDR1 and CDR2: LGHNA and YSLEER.